This is a list of T cell receptor beta chains from one sample in a study of Ad26.COV2.S vaccination and SARS-CoV-2 variants. Assay: immunoSEQ multiplex PCR; the TCRdb copy retains only in-frame clones and omits some. The sample carries 380,000 or so clones, 83% recorded once. This specimen consisted of peripheral blood, obtained in a trial of Ad26.COV2.S vaccine versus placebo. Source of these receptors: a person between 18 and 59 years old who received the Ad26.COV2.S COVID-19 vaccine or a placebo. CDR3s include the opening cysteine and the closing phenylalanine or tryptophan. Each record gives: clone size, D gene, V gene, J gene, CDR3 DNA, CDR3 protein. A D gene is named only where the DNA matches it firmly. Clone size is given for some rows only: seen once, a few or many times, or a class if the clone is expanded.

.,.,TRBV5-1,TRBJ2-7,TGCGCCAGCACCAGGGCGGGACCGAACTCCTACGAGCAGTACTTC,CASTRAGPNSYEQYF
.,TRBD1,TRBV19,TRBJ1-3,TGTGCCAGTAGCGGGACAGTGAGTCCTGGAAACACCATATATTTT,CASSGTVSPGNTIYF
few,TRBD1,TRBV5-1,TRBJ2-2,TGCGCCAGCAGCTACCCGACAGGGGTGGACACCGGGGAGCTGTTTTTT,CASSYPTGVDTGELFF
once,.,TRBV5-5,TRBJ1-5,TGTGCCAGCAGCTTGGCCAATGACGTGGGGATACCCGTACAGCCCCAGCATTTT,CASSLANDVGIPVQPQHF
.,.,TRBV2,TRBJ1-6,TGTGCCAGCAGTGAATACGGGGAAGATTCACCCCTCCACTTT,CASSEYGEDSPLHF
.,.,TRBV21-1,TRBJ2-5,TGTGCCAGCACCCTACACCTAGGGGAACAAGAGACCCAGTACTTC,CASTLHLGEQETQYF
.,.,TRBV5-1,TRBJ2-1,TGCGCCAGCAGCCCTCAGGGAGGGGGAAGGGCTGAGCAGTTCTTC,CASSPQGGGRAEQFF
once,.,TRBV2,TRBJ2-3,TGTGCCAGCAGTGCGGTGGAGGGGCTCACAGATACGCAGTATTTT,CASSAVEGLTDTQYF
.,.,TRBV29-1,TRBJ2-7,TGCAGCGTTGGACAGCATCGCTCCTACGAGCAGTACTTC,CSVGQHRSYEQYF
.,.,TRBV6-2/TRBV6-3,TRBJ1-5,TGTGCCAGCAGTTACGGGAGGGGACCCCAGCATTTT,CASSYGRGPQHF
.,.,TRBV28,TRBJ2-1,TGTGCCAGCATAGGCAATGAGCAGTTCTTC,CASIGNEQFF
.,.,TRBV6-1,TRBJ1-6,TGTGCCAGCAGTTTAAGGGACCCACCCCTCCACTTT,CASSLRDPPLHF
.,.,TRBV12-5,TRBJ2-7,TGTGCTAGTGGTTTGTGGGACACAGTCTACGAGCAGTACTTC,CASGLWDTVYEQYF
.,.,TRBV5-5,TRBJ1-4,TGTGCCAGCAGCACGGACGGGGGGGCCTATGAAAAACTGTTTTTT,CASSTDGGAYEKLFF
once,.,TRBV7-9,TRBJ2-3,TGTGCCAGCAGCCCCGGTCTTCGGGAACCGGGCACAGATACGCAGTATTTT,CASSPGLREPGTDTQYF
.,TRBD1,TRBV27,TRBJ2-1,TGTGCCAGCAGTTTATCGGGACAGGGAAGGTTAAATGAGCAGTTCTTC,CASSLSGQGRLNEQFF
once,TRBD1,TRBV10-3,TRBJ2-7,TGTGCCACCCGACAGGGGGAAACGGCCGAGCAGTACTTC,CATRQGETAEQYF
.,.,TRBV6-1,TRBJ1-2,TGTGCCAGCAGACCGGGACCTCGGTTTAACTATGGCTACACCTTC,CASRPGPRFNYGYTF
once,TRBD1,TRBV11-2,TRBJ1-6,TGTGCCAGCAGCCCCATGACAGGGGGCGGTTCACCCCTCCACTTT,CASSPMTGGGSPLHF
.,.,TRBV27,TRBJ1-6,TGTGCCAGCAGTTCGACAGTATCACCCCTCCACTTT,CASSSTVSPLHF